This T cell receptor beta chain was sequenced during a study of cytomegalovirus exposure and HLA in healthy donors. The repertoire was sequenced with immunoSEQ multiplex PCR; TCRdb's copy has only in-frame clones and lacks some. The sample contains hundreds of thousands of clones, roughly 87% of which appear only once. There are 15 residues in the CDR3. In germline, CDR1 is SGHNT, CDR2 YENEEA. Trimming cost V 5 bases and J 3 bases, with 14 bases left between them. The clonotype comes from a young man in good health and CMV-seropositive. This sequence joins TRBV11-3 and TRBJ2-1, with D tentatively TRBD1 (5 bases). Material for sequencing was PBMCs. The CDR3 nucleotides are TGTGCCAGCAGCCCAGGGCAGGGCTACTACAATGAGCAGTTCTTC. Encoded protein: CASSPGQGYYNEQFF.